This T cell receptor (beta chain) came from a study of monozygotic twins with inflammatory bowel disease. TCRdb re-called the 5' RACE reads and shows each CDR3 protein once, DNA omitted. With more than 95,000 distinct CDR3 sequences in the sample, the ten largest clones hold more than 1.5%. The CDR3 covers 13 residues. The rearrangement uses TRBV12-3 or TRBV12-4 and TRBJ1-2. This clonotype was sampled from a human donor with ulcerative colitis or Crohn's disease, or a healthy co-twin of an affected twin (not recorded which). Material for sequencing was blood. This CDR3 reads CASSSSRLYGYTF.